Sequencing of this T cell receptor (beta chain) was carried out in a study of blood T cells in healthy people across ages. The study, taken as a whole, reports: Versus aged donors, long-lived donors had higher diversity and more naive CD4+ cells.

The V and J ends lost 6 bases and 1 base respectively, with 12 bases between them. The CDR3 has 14 amino acids. As concerns this clonotype: Its matching antigen is unknown.

Alongside a J-beta primer mix, a sample-barcoded 5' primer served in a second PCR lasting roughly 6 to 11 cycles. TCRdb processed the 5' RACE reads anew with MiXCR; each CDR3 protein has one entry. The table shows about 700,000 distinct CDR3 sequences, with around 32% occurring only once. In terms of origin and age, donors were healthy Caucasian individuals from Russia aged about 6 to 90. Peripheral blood samples of around 11 milliliters were drawn from each donor. This clonotype was obtained from a woman of 80 years or more in good health. The rearrangement joins TRBV12-3 or TRBV12-4 to TRBJ1-1; D is possibly TRBD1 (6 bases). The sample consisted of blood. The CDR3 sequence: CASRLWTANTEAFF. The CDR3 nucleotides are TGTGCCAGCAGACTATGGACAGCGAACACTGAAGCTTTCTTT.